This is a list of T cell receptor beta chains from one sample in a study of early T cells in non-severe SARS-CoV-2 infection. TCRdb fed the 5' RACE reads into MiXCR, producing one record per CDR3 protein. The data hold about 75,000 distinct CDR3 sequences, with approximately 10% observed a single time. Sample: whole blood, taken at baseline. These receptors all stem from an adult who was a healthcare worker with PCR-confirmed SARS-CoV-2 infection or an uninfected control (not recorded which). The CDR3 runs from the conserved cysteine through the conserved F or W. Fields, in order: clone size, CDR3 length, V gene, D gene, J gene, CDR3 protein, CDR3 DNA. The D gene is left open where the match is weak. Some rows have no size entry. The others give once, few or many, or a class for an expanded clone.

>many|12|TRBV20-1|-|TRBJ2-1
CSASSVASEQFF
TGCAGTGCTAGTTCCGTAGCGTCTGAGCAGTTCTTC
>few|13|TRBV6-1|-|TRBJ2-1
CASSEMASNEQFF
TGTGCCAGCAGTGAAATGGCTAGCAATGAGCAGTTCTTC
>many|15|TRBV6-6|-|TRBJ2-5
CASSSSRGAQETQYF
TGTGCCAGCAGTTCATCGAGAGGGGCCCAAGAGACCCAGTACTTC
>-|12|TRBV20-1|-|TRBJ2-7
CSARDLDYEQYF
TGCAGTGCTAGAGACCTCGACTACGAGCAGTACTTC
>many|14|TRBV7-9|-|TRBJ1-5
CASSSSGGNQPQHF
TGTGCCAGCAGCTCCAGCGGGGGCAATCAGCCCCAGCATTTT
>many|16|TRBV3-1|-|TRBJ2-5
CASRPSGMGRQETQYF
TGTGCCAGCAGACCCTCAGGGATGGGTCGACAAGAGACCCAGTACTTC
>many|12|TRBV12-3/TRBV12-4|-|TRBJ1-5
CASSLDRQPQHF
TGTGCCAGCAGCCTGGACAGACAGCCCCAGCATTTT
>-|17|TRBV21-1|-|TRBJ2-2
CASTPHIWTPNTGELFF
TGTGCCAGCACCCCCCACATATGGACCCCGAACACCGGGGAGCTGTTTTTT
>many|12|TRBV11-2|-|TRBJ2-7
CASSKRDYEQYF
TGTGCCAGCAGCAAAAGGGACTACGAGCAGTACTTC
>-|13|TRBV12-3/TRBV12-4|-|TRBJ1-6
CASSLVRESPLHF
TGTGCCAGCAGTTTAGTCCGGGAGTCACCCCTCCACTTT
>many|16|TRBV6-6|TRBD1|TRBJ2-7
CASSYVTGGFAYEQYF
TGTGCCAGCAGTTACGTGACAGGGGGCTTTGCCTACGAGCAGTACTTC
>few|15|TRBV7-2|-|TRBJ2-5
CASSLSSGLQETQYF
TGTGCCAGCAGCTTAAGTAGCGGCTTACAAGAGACCCAGTACTTC
>few|15|TRBV27|-|TRBJ2-2
CASSLGSPNTGELFF
TGTGCCAGCAGTTTGGGTTCGCCGAACACCGGGGAGCTGTTTTTT
>few|13|TRBV5-1|-|TRBJ1-2
CASSIDRPHGYTF
TGCGCCAGCAGCATAGACAGGCCTCATGGCTACACCTTC
>few|18|TRBV6-5|-|TRBJ1-4
CASSYSSPGPSTNEKLFF
TGTGCCAGCAGTTACTCGTCACCGGGGCCATCAACTAATGAAAAACTGTTTTTT
>many|15|TRBV4-2|TRBD1|TRBJ1-1
CASSQEGAGDTEAFF
TGTGCCAGCAGCCAGGAGGGGGCAGGGGACACTGAAGCTTTCTTT
>-|11|TRBV7-3|-|TRBJ2-2
CASTNTGELFF
TGTGCCAGCACCAACACCGGGGAGCTGTTTTTT
>few|13|TRBV7-2|-|TRBJ1-2
CASSRDTDYGYTF
TGTGCCAGCAGCCGGGACACTGACTATGGCTACACCTTC
>-|16|TRBV6-5|TRBD1|TRBJ2-5
CASSYSVGTAQETQYF
TGTGCCAGCAGTTACTCGGTCGGGACAGCCCAAGAGACCCAGTACTTC
>many|13|TRBV28|-|TRBJ1-1
CASRFQLNTEAFF
TGTGCCAGCAGATTTCAGCTGAACACTGAAGCTTTCTTT
>-|14|TRBV20-1|TRBD2|TRBJ2-3
CSARRGGATDTQYF
TGCAGTGCCCGACGCGGGGGGGCCACAGATACGCAGTATTTT
>many|12|TRBV24-1|-|TRBJ1-2
CATSRASYGYTF
TGTGCCACCAGCCGGGCTAGCTATGGCTACACCTTC
>few|14|TRBV18|-|TRBJ1-2
CASSPRPTDYGYTF
TGTGCCAGCTCACCACGTCCGACAGACTATGGCTACACCTTC
>many|13|TRBV9|-|TRBJ2-7
CASSVGLGYEQYF
TGTGCCAGCAGCGTAGGTCTAGGCTACGAGCAGTACTTC
>few|14|TRBV6-2/TRBV6-3|-|TRBJ1-5
CASSYVGGNQPQHF
TGTGCCAGCAGTTACGTGGGGGGCAATCAGCCCCAGCATTTT
>many|12|TRBV29-1|-|TRBJ1-1
CSVELPGSEAFF
TGCAGCGTTGAACTACCAGGGTCTGAAGCTTTCTTT
>many|15|TRBV6-1|TRBD1|TRBJ2-1
CASSPGTGGYNEQFF
TGTGCCAGCAGTCCAGGGACAGGGGGTTACAATGAGCAGTTCTTC
>-|15|TRBV7-9|-|TRBJ1-5
CASSPLGRDHQPQHF
TGTGCCAGCAGCCCCCTGGGGAGGGACCATCAGCCCCAGCATTTT
>few|13|TRBV27|-|TRBJ1-2
CASSLTDGYGYTF
TGTGCCAGCAGTTTGACAGACGGGTATGGCTACACCTTC
>many|13|TRBV30|-|TRBJ1-5
CAWSTDSNQPQHF
TGTGCCTGGTCAACTGATAGCAATCAGCCCCAGCATTTT
>-|12|TRBV7-9|-|TRBJ2-7
CASSPNTYEQYF
TGTGCCAGCAGCCCCAATACCTACGAGCAGTACTTC
>-|12|TRBV7-2|-|TRBJ2-7
CASSKSSYEQYF
TGTGCCAGCAGCAAGAGTAGTTACGAGCAGTACTTC
>-|12|TRBV7-2|-|TRBJ1-1
CASSPRNTEAFF
TGTGCCAGCAGCCCCCGTAACACTGAAGCTTTCTTT